This T cell receptor (beta chain) was documented in a study of blood T cell repertoires in COVID-19. The overall study: PBMCs, B-cell-depleted T cells, or T cells provided the cDNA or gDNA that made up the material.

Grouping used clinical history reported by participants in a survey and questionnaire. Recovery meant two consecutive negative NP/OP PCR tests, professional clearance, or resolved symptoms. In the authors' methods: Using reference gene primer amplification, nucleated cell counts were estimated. Sequencing used immunoSEQ multiplex PCR; TCRdb keeps in-frame clones, though not all of them. The V and J calls and clone size are taken from that table; D and trimming were inferred from the DNA. The sample lists 150,000 to 200,000 clones, about 85% occurring once. The CDR3 runs 17 residues. CDR1 and CDR2 (germline): SGHTA, FQGTGA. V was clipped by 0 bases and J by 3 bases; unmatched bases: 6.

Sequenced: PBMCs or T cells enriched from blood (not recorded which). The J gene is TRBJ2-2, the V gene TRBV7-3; 8 bases line up with TRBD2. The receptor was derived from a woman aged 25 to 39 who had recovered from COVID-19. The CDR3 DNA follows: TGTGCCAGCAGCTTAACCGGCGGGGGGTCCTACACCGGGGAGCTGTTTTTT. It translates to CASSLTGGGSYTGELFF.